A selection of T cell receptor beta chains follows, all from one sample in a study of human T cells and chemical hapten exposure. Each CDR3 protein is one row after TCRdb ran MiXCR on the RACE reads. This table holds tens of thousands of distinct CDR3 sequences, 10% to 15% found once. The sequencing here drew on whole blood, taken in connection with sensitization to the hapten diphenylcyclopropenone (DPC). Every receptor here comes from a woman aged 45-60 years with alopecia areata. Some clones in this sample may be carry-over from other donors' samples. CDR3s include the opening cysteine and the closing phenylalanine or tryptophan. The order of the fields is CDR3 length, D gene, clone size, J gene, V gene, CDR3 DNA, CDR3 protein. A D gene is named only where the DNA matches it firmly. The size of a clone is reported for some rows only, either as once, few or many, or as a class for expanded clones.

17 | TRBD2 | - | TRBJ2-1 | TRBV23-1 | TGCGCCAGCAGTCCCCGGCCCAAGCGGGAGGGTTACCATGAGCAGTTCTTC | CASSPRPKREGYHEQFF
12 | - | few | TRBJ1-3 | TRBV10-3 | TGTGCCATCAGTGCCCACGTGGACACCATATATTTT | CAISAHVDTIYF
14 | TRBD2 | many | TRBJ2-7 | TRBV20-1 | TGCAGTGTTGATCGACTAGCGGGAGGGAATGAGCAGTACTTC | CSVDRLAGGNEQYF
16 | TRBD1 | - | TRBJ2-7 | TRBV15 | TGTGCCACCAGCAGGGACAGGGGAACTAGTCTAAACGAGCAGTACTTC | CATSRDRGTSLNEQYF
14 | TRBD2 | - | TRBJ2-3 | TRBV30 | TGTGCCTGGGGTGTACAGGGACTAGCAGATACGCAGTATTTT | CAWGVQGLADTQYF
14 | TRBD1 | few | TRBJ2-1 | TRBV5-4 | TGTGCCAGCAGTAAACAGTCCCGGGACAGTATACAGTTCTTC | CASSKQSRDSIQFF
14 | - | few | TRBJ1-1 | TRBV10-3 | TGTGCCATCAGGACTCAGGCCATGAACACTGAAGCTTTCTTT | CAIRTQAMNTEAFF
15 | - | many | TRBJ2-7 | TRBV6-6 | TGTGCCAGCAGCCCCACGGGATCGAATCCCTACGAGCAGTGCTTC | CASSPTGSNPYEQCF
15 | TRBD2 | few | TRBJ2-1 | TRBV14 | TGTGCCAGCAGGCGAAGCGGGAGAACCTACAATGAGCAGTTCTTC | CASRRSGRTYNEQFF
16 | - | many | TRBJ2-6 | TRBV6-5 | TGTGCCAGCAGAAGGACGGGATCCTCTGGGGCCAACGTCCTGACTTTC | CASRRTGSSGANVLTF
17 | - | many | TRBJ2-1 | TRBV5-1 | TGCGCCAGCAGCCCCGGCCTGGGCCAGAGCTCCTACAATGAGCAGTTCTTC | CASSPGLGQSSYNEQFF
13 | - | once | TRBJ1-1 | TRBV29-1 | TGCAGCGTTGACGGCGGGTTGTTTGGTGAAGCTTTCTTT | CSVDGGLFGEAFF
18 | TRBD1 | few | TRBJ1-3 | TRBV6-5 | TGTGCCAGCAGCCCGGGACAGCTATTATCGTTCTCTGGAAACACCATATATTTT | CASSPGQLLSFSGNTIYF
15 | - | many | TRBJ1-5 | TRBV30 | TGTGCCTGGAGTCTGCGGGGGCCGGGCAATCAGCCCCAGCATTTT | CAWSLRGPGNQPQHF
11 | - | - | TRBJ1-3 | TRBV29-1 | TGCAGCGCAGGGAATGGAAACACCATATATTTT | CSAGNGNTIYF
17 | TRBD2 | - | TRBJ2-1 | TRBV20-1 | TGCAGTGCTCCAGATGCTAGCGGGAGAGGGGCCTACAATGAGCAGTTCTTC | CSAPDASGRGAYNEQFF
15 | TRBD1 | - | TRBJ1-1 | TRBV20-1 | TGCAGTGCGCTAAGGAGGGGGCGCATGAACACTGAAGCTTTCTTT | CSALRRGRMNTEAFF
15 | - | - | TRBJ2-3 | TRBV6-4 | TGTGCCAGCAGCTTGACCGGAAGGAGGGCAGATACGCAGTATTTT | CASSLTGRRADTQYF
17 | TRBD1 | few | TRBJ2-1 | TRBV5-5 | TGTGCCAGCAGCTTGGCTGGGGCCTTACAGGGGGGCAATGAGCAGTTCTTC | CASSLAGALQGGNEQFF
11 | - | many | TRBJ2-3 | TRBV20-1 | TGCAGTGCTAGGTGGGCAGATACGCAGTATTTT | CSARWADTQYF
14 | TRBD2 | many | TRBJ2-1 | TRBV12-3/TRBV12-4 | TGTGCCAGCAGTAGACTAGCGGGAGGTAATGAGCAGTTCTTC | CASSRLAGGNEQFF
15 | - | many | TRBJ1-6 | TRBV5-1 | TGCGCCAGCAGCTCGACACAGGGATTTGATTCACCCCTCCACTTT | CASSSTQGFDSPLHF
15 | TRBD2 | once | TRBJ2-7 | TRBV2 | TGTGCCAGCAGTGGGAATAGCGGGGGACTCTACGAGCAGTACTTC | CASSGNSGGLYEQYF
18 | TRBD2 | - | TRBJ2-7 | TRBV6-6 | TGTGCCAGCAACCCTACCGGACTAGCGGGAGGGAGTGTGGACGAGCAGTACTTC | CASNPTGLAGGSVDEQYF
15 | TRBD1 | few | TRBJ2-3 | TRBV11-3 | TGTGCCAGCAGCAGGGGACAGGGACTCACAGATACGCAGTATTTT | CASSRGQGLTDTQYF
11 | - | many | TRBJ2-7 | TRBV7-8 | TGTGCCAGCAGCCCCATGGCCCACCAGTACTTC | CASSPMAHQYF
15 | - | few | TRBJ2-3 | TRBV10-3 | TGTGCCATCAGTGTGAGGTGGGAGCCGGGTGATACGCAGTATTTT | CAISVRWEPGDTQYF
14 | - | few | TRBJ2-2 | TRBV18 | TGTGCCAGCTCACCAGCAGGGCGTCCCGGGGAGCTGTTTTTT | CASSPAGRPGELFF
12 | - | many | TRBJ1-2 | TRBV5-1 | TGCGCCAGCAGCTTGGCTGGGTATGGCTACACCTTC | CASSLAGYGYTF
17 | - | many | TRBJ1-1 | TRBV21-1 | TGTGCCAGCAGCAACTACGGGGACAGGGGCATATACACTGAAGCTTTCTTT | CASSNYGDRGIYTEAFF
14 | TRBD2 | - | TRBJ2-7 | TRBV5-4 | TGTGCCAGCAGCCCGACTAGCGGTGACTACGAGCAGTACTTC | CASSPTSGDYEQYF
11 | - | - | TRBJ1-1 | TRBV18 | TGTGCCAGCTCAGGAGTGGTTGAAGCTTTCTTT | CASSGVVEAFF
17 | TRBD2 | few | TRBJ2-1 | TRBV7-3 | TGTGCCAGCAGCTTAACAGGGTCAGCGGGGGCCTACAATGAGCAGTTCTTC | CASSLTGSAGAYNEQFF
14 | - | many | TRBJ2-1 | TRBV29-1 | TGCAGCGTTGAAGATGTGGGGCCCAACACGGAGCAGTTCTTC | CSVEDVGPNTEQFF
18 | TRBD1 | - | TRBJ1-1 | TRBV7-8 | TGTGCCAGCAGCTTTCTAAGATCCGGGACAGAGATGAACACTGAAGCTTTCTTT | CASSFLRSGTEMNTEAFF
13 | - | - | TRBJ2-5 | TRBV14 | TGTGCCAGCAGCCAAGGAGCAGCGTCGACCCAGTACTTC | CASSQGAASTQYF
16 | - | - | TRBJ2-1 | TRBV5-1 | TGCGCCAGCAGACCCAGGACGGGGAGCTCCTACAATGAGCAGTTCTTC | CASRPRTGSSYNEQFF
13 | - | many | TRBJ2-3 | TRBV7-3 | TGTGCCAGCAGCTCAACTAGATCAGATACGCAGTATTTT | CASSSTRSDTQYF
14 | - | once | TRBJ2-1 | TRBV5-1 | TGCGCCAGCAGCTCCCCATCGGTACCCTATGAGCAGTTCTTC | CASSSPSVPYEQFF
18 | - | few | TRBJ2-1 | TRBV11-2 | TGTGCCAGCAGCTTACATGGGACTTCTACGAACTCCTACAATGAGCAGTTCTTC | CASSLHGTSTNSYNEQFF
16 | - | many | TRBJ1-1 | TRBV10-3 | TGTGCCATCAGTGAGTCAAGGGATCGATTGAACACTGAAGCTTTCTTT | CAISESRDRLNTEAFF
15 | - | - | TRBJ2-3 | TRBV20-1 | TGCAGTGCTAGAGATGCGGCAGCCCCCACAGATACGCAGTATTTT | CSARDAAAPTDTQYF
17 | TRBD2 | - | TRBJ2-7 | TRBV5-1 | TGCGCCAGCAGCCCACCGCTTCGGACTAGCGGGTACTACGAGCAGTACTTC | CASSPPLRTSGYYEQYF
13 | - | few | TRBJ2-1 | TRBV29-1 | TGCAGCGTTGGTGAGACTAGAGACAATGAGCAGTTCTTC | CSVGETRDNEQFF
15 | TRBD2 | - | TRBJ2-1 | TRBV7-6 | TGTGCCAGCAGTGACGGACTAGCGGGAAGGTATGAGCAGTTCTTC | CASSDGLAGRYEQFF
13 | - | - | TRBJ1-5 | TRBV18 | TGTGCCAGCTGTCAGGAGATGGGACAGCCCCAGCATTTT | CASCQEMGQPQHF
14 | - | - | TRBJ2-5 | TRBV7-6 | TGTGCCAACAGCTTAGCCCCCTTTCAAGAGACCCAGTACTTC | CANSLAPFQETQYF
19 | - | - | TRBJ2-1 | TRBV29-1 | TGCAGCGTTGTATGGATTAGTAAGCTGGCCCAAAAGGGTTACAATGAGCAGTTCTTC | CSVVWISKLAQKGYNEQFF